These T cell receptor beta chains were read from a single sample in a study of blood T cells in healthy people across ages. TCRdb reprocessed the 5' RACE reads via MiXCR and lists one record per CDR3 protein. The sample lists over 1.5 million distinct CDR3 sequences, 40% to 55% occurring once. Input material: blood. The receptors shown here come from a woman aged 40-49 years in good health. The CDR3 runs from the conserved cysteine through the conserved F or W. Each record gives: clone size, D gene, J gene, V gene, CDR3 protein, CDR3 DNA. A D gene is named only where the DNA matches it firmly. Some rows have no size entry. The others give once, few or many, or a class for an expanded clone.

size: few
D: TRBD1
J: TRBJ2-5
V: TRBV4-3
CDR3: CASSHSTGATGETQYF
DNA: TGCGCCAGCAGCCACTCTACAGGGGCAACTGGGGAGACCCAGTACTTC

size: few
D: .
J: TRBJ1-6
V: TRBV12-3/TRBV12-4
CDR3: CASSPKNNSPLHF
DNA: TGTGCCAGCAGTCCGAAAAACAATTCACCCCTCCACTTT

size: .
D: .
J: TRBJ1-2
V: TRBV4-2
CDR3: CASSQAGAPNYGYTF
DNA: TGTGCCAGCAGCCAAGCCGGGGCACCTAACTATGGCTACACCTTC

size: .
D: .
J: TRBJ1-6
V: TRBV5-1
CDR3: CASSSEGPDNSPLHF
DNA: TGCGCCAGCAGCTCTGAAGGTCCCGACAATTCACCCCTCCACTTT

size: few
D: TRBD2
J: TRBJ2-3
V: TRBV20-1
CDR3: CSARGLALGTDTQYF
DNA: TGCAGTGCTAGAGGACTAGCGTTAGGCACAGATACGCAGTATTTT

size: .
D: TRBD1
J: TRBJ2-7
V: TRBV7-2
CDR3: CASSISGTGEYEQYF
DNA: TGTGCCAGCAGCATCTCCGGGACAGGGGAATACGAGCAGTACTTC

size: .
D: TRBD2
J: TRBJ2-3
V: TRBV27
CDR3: CASSWSSGGSRGDTQYF
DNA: TGTGCCAGCAGTTGGAGTAGCGGGGGTTCCAGGGGAGATACGCAGTATTTT

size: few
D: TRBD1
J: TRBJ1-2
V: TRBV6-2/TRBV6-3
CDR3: CASSSDGQDGNYGYTF
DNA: TGTGCCAGCAGCAGCGACGGACAGGACGGTAACTATGGCTACACCTTC

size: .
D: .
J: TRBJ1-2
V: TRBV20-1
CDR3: CSAGDGGYYGYTF
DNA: TGCAGTGCTGGGGACGGGGGGTACTATGGCTACACCTTC

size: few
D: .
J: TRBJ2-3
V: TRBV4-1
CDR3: CASSKGTGSYTDTQYF
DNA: TGCGCCAGCAGCAAGGGGACTGGGTCCTACACAGATACGCAGTATTTT

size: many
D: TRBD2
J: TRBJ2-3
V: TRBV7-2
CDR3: CASSSGLAKDTQYF
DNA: TGTGCCAGCAGTTCCGGACTAGCGAAAGATACGCAGTATTTT

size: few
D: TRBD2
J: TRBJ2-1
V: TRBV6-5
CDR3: CASSYSQGLAGAYNEQFF
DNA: TGTGCCAGCAGTTACTCCCAAGGACTAGCGGGGGCATACAATGAGCAGTTCTTC

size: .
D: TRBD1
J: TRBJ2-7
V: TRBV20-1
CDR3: CSAKGTGLASEQYF
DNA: TGCAGTGCCAAAGGGACAGGGTTGGCCTCCGAGCAGTACTTC

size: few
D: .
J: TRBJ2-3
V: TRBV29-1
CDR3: CSVEVGSDTQYF
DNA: TGCAGCGTCGAAGTCGGGTCGGATACGCAGTATTTT

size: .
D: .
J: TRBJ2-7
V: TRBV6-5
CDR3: CASSPLMEQYF
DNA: TGTGCCAGCAGTCCCCTCATGGAGCAGTACTTC

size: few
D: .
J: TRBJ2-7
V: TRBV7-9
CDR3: CASSFPRERASYEQYF
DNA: TGTGCCAGCAGCTTCCCTAGGGAGAGGGCCTCCTACGAGCAGTACTTC

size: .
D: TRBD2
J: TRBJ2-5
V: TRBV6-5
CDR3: CASSSNPTSGGVETQNF
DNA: TGTGCCAGCAGTTCCAATCCTACTAGCGGGGGGGTGGAGACCCAGAACTTC